A selection of T cell receptor beta chains follows, all from one sample in a study of blood T cell repertoires in COVID-19. The protocol was immunoSEQ multiplex PCR, while the TCRdb copy is restricted to in-frame clones and leaves out a portion. This sample has under 250,000 clones, with about nine tenths found just once. The sequencing input was peripheral blood. These receptors all come from a woman aged 40 to 50 with acute or convalescent COVID-19. The conserved cysteine and the conserved F or W are not part of the CDR3 here. Each record gives: J gene, clone size, CDR3 length, V gene, CDR3 protein. Where a row states a size, it is once, few, many or the class of an expanded clone; other rows omit it.

J: TRBJ2-4
size: once
length: 12
V: TRBV6-5
CDR3: ASSYSPGKNIQY

J: TRBJ1-1
size: -
length: 13
V: TRBV5-1
CDR3: ASSSQGQLNTEAF

J: TRBJ1-1
size: -
length: 14
V: TRBV10-3
CDR3: AISGGGTGKGTEAF

J: TRBJ2-3
size: -
length: 11
V: TRBV12-5
CDR3: ASGLSNTDTQY

J: TRBJ1-2
size: -
length: 12
V: TRBV25-1
CDR3: ASSPNRGPYGYT

J: TRBJ2-5
size: -
length: 13
V: TRBV18
CDR3: ASSPRTNSGETQY

J: TRBJ1-2
size: -
length: 13
V: TRBV20-1
CDR3: SASSAGVGNYGYT

J: TRBJ1-1
size: -
length: 11
V: TRBV5-4
CDR3: ASSPKDSSEAF

J: TRBJ2-3
size: -
length: 10
V: TRBV2
CDR3: ASSSVTDTQY

J: TRBJ2-5
size: -
length: 10
V: TRBV2
CDR3: ASKGQGQTQY

J: TRBJ1-2
size: -
length: 13
V: TRBV6-4
CDR3: ASSDSSPAAYGYT

J: TRBJ1-5
size: -
length: 13
V: TRBV6-5
CDR3: ASSLGGLTHQPQH

J: TRBJ1-6
size: -
length: 15
V: TRBV19
CDR3: ASSMIQGRTFNSPLH

J: TRBJ2-1
size: -
length: 15
V: TRBV21-1
CDR3: ASSPSYSGGAGNEQF

J: TRBJ2-4
size: -
length: 14
V: TRBV30
CDR3: AWSVLGGLGKNIQY

J: TRBJ1-6
size: -
length: 12
V: TRBV9
CDR3: ASSSRDSYSPLH

J: TRBJ2-1
size: -
length: 13
V: TRBV6-5
CDR3: ASGTDWRSYNEQF

J: TRBJ2-3
size: -
length: 14
V: TRBV9
CDR3: ASSVEVGGEGDTQY

J: TRBJ2-2
size: -
length: 12
V: TRBV2
CDR3: ASRPGQSTGELF

J: TRBJ2-1
size: -
length: 15
V: TRBV18
CDR3: ASSPMPRGTVYNEQF

J: TRBJ1-4
size: -
length: 12
V: TRBV6-1
CDR3: ASSEGGGYEKLF

J: TRBJ1-1
size: -
length: 12
V: TRBV2
CDR3: ASSAGRGLIEAF

J: TRBJ1-2
size: -
length: 10
V: TRBV5-1
CDR3: ASSFDTSGYT

J: TRBJ2-5
size: -
length: 15
V: TRBV18
CDR3: ASSRSMGQGYQETQY

J: TRBJ1-4
size: few
length: 15
V: TRBV30
CDR3: AWNEPTGRPIMEELF

J: TRBJ1-1
size: -
length: 12
V: TRBV3-1/TRBV3-2
CDR3: ASRPGGRGTEAF

J: TRBJ1-1
size: -
length: 14
V: TRBV10-2
CDR3: ASSGPGQGADTEAF

J: TRBJ1-5
size: -
length: 12
V: TRBV2
CDR3: ASSLGSGNQPQH

J: TRBJ2-2
size: -
length: 14
V: TRBV5-1
CDR3: ASSMGRLDYTGELF

J: TRBJ1-1
size: -
length: 11
V: TRBV30
CDR3: AWRLGHSGEAF

J: TRBJ2-5
size: -
length: 15
V: TRBV9
CDR3: ASSVERVAGGLETQY

J: TRBJ1-2
size: -
length: 13
V: TRBV2
CDR3: ASSEAPGAYYGYT

J: TRBJ1-5
size: -
length: 13
V: TRBV4-1
CDR3: ASSRDRGERQPQH

J: TRBJ1-5
size: -
length: 14
V: TRBV15
CDR3: ATQGGSTRYNQPQH

J: TRBJ1-3
size: -
length: 14
V: TRBV7-8
CDR3: ASSITADRGRDTIY

J: TRBJ1-4
size: -
length: 16
V: TRBV5-1
CDR3: ASSFRGAPTSTNEKLF

J: TRBJ2-2
size: -
length: 13
V: TRBV14
CDR3: ASSRAAANTGELF

J: TRBJ2-5
size: -
length: 11
V: TRBV5-4
CDR3: ASSFDRGETQY

J: TRBJ2-2
size: -
length: 11
V: TRBV11-3
CDR3: ASSLGGPGELF

J: TRBJ2-1
size: -
length: 12
V: TRBV6-5
CDR3: ASSYGGSHNEQF

J: TRBJ1-1
size: -
length: 12
V: TRBV5-1
CDR3: ASSWTGTPDEAF